The 25 T cell receptor beta chains reported below all come from one sample, sequenced in a study of shared clonotypes between healthy human individuals (dated by TCRdb to the early 2020s). The library came from the immunoSEQ multiplex PCR assay. The table comes from immuneACCESS by way of TCRdb, which keeps in-frame sequences with V and J called. Part of the clones is missing from these tables; in studies checked, under half for an unresolved V gene and the rest for unknown reasons. This sample gives approximately 2.4 million clones in total; nearly 97% of them show up just once. Over 0.1% of the sample is taken by the ten largest. The specimen was naive CD4+ T cells sorted from blood. This sample's cell subset or site label indicates: CD45RA+ positively selected. These receptors were obtained from a man between 18 and 29 years old in good health.

This chain links TRBV5-1 with TRBJ2-7, with 12 bases lining up with TRBD1. CDR1 and CDR2 (germline): SGHRS, YFSETQ. J lost 4 bases, V lost 1 base, and 6 bases had no gene match. The CDR3 loop spans 16 amino acids. CDR3 in DNA: TGCGCCAGCAGCTTGCTTGGGACAGGGGGCGCTTACGAGCAGTACTTC. Residues: CASSLLGTGGAYEQYF.

The chain has TRBV5-8 and TRBJ2-7, with TRBD1 as a possible D gene (6 bases). There are 15 residues in the CDR3. Trimming removed 2 bases from V and 2 bases from J, with 14 bases in between. Germline-derived CDR1 and CDR2 are SGHTS and YDEGEE. The CDR3 protein is CASSFTTGYPYEQYF. CDR3 nucleotides: TGTGCCAGCAGCTTTACCACAGGGTATCCCTACGAGCAGTACTTC.

The rearrangement uses TRBV21-1 and TRBJ2-1; TRBD1 is the table's D call, not checked against the DNA. TRBV21-1 is annotated as a pseudogene. The CDR3 contains 17 residues. As DNA, the CDR3 is TGTGCCAGCAGCATACCCTCAGGGGGCGAAATTATGAATGAGCAGTTCTTC. It specifies CASSIPSGGEIMNEQFF.

The rearrangement links TRBV4-3 to TRBJ2-7, with D possibly being TRBD1 (6 bases). CDR1 LGHNA and CDR2 YSLEER come from the germline V gene. Trimming left V 1 base short and J 0 bases short, with 10 bases between. The CDR3 runs to 15 residues. CDR3 residues: CASSQAQGPSYEQYF. The CDR3 DNA sequence: TGCGCCAGCAGCCAAGCACAGGGCCCCTCCTACGAGCAGTACTTC.

Here the CDR3 reads CSVEAGPSSYEQYF. CDR3 bases: TGCAGCGTTGAGGCGGGGCCCAGCTCCTACGAGCAGTACTTC. The chain recombines TRBV29-1 with TRBJ2-7, with TRBD2 as a possible D gene (6 bases). V lost 3 bases and J lost 0, with 12 bases in between. Germline loops: CDR1 SQVTM, CDR2 ANQGSEA. The CDR3 covers 14 residues.

This sequence joins TRBV5-6 and TRBJ1-6, with D unclear. Germline V gene sequence: CDR1 SGHDT, CDR2 YYEEEE. This CDR3 comprises 13 residues. V was shortened by 0 bases and J by 10 bases, with 8 bases between the two germline ends. The CDR3 nucleotides are TGTGCCAGCAGCTTGGGAGCGCAATCACCCCTCCACTTT. Its translation: CASSLGAQSPLHF.

As for this clone: Other DNA sequences within the sample encode an identical CDR3. This chain uses TRBV5-4 with TRBJ2-3; D may be TRBD2 (6 bases). This CDR3 comprises 14 residues. Germline V lookup: CDR1 SGHNT, CDR2 YYREEE (reference sequence). V was pared by 4 bases and J by 2 bases, with 11 bases between. The CDR3 is CASSPGDFTDTQYF. CDR3 sequence (DNA): TGTGCCAGCAGCCCGGGGGATTTCACAGATACGCAGTATTTT. Full variable domain (rest looked up from reference TRBV5-4 and TRBJ2-3): ETGVTQSPTHLIKTRGQQVTLRCSSQSGHNTVSWYQQALGQGPQFIFQYYREEENGRGNFPPRFSGLQFPNYSSELNVNALELDDSALYLCASSPGDFTDTQYFGPGTRLTVL.

The chain employs TRBV18 and TRBJ1-2; 9 positions agree with TRBD1. Germline V gives CDR1 KGHSH, CDR2 LQKENI. The CDR3 contains 15 residues. V was clipped by 4 bases and J by 7 bases; unmatched bases: 10. The CDR3 spells CASSQSGTGHRGYTF. CDR3 coding DNA: TGTGCCAGCTCACAGTCCGGGACAGGGCATCGTGGCTACACCTTC.

This chain connects TRBV18 to TRBJ1-2; the D gene is possibly TRBD1 (5 bases). The CDR3 is 16 amino acids. CDR1 and CDR2 (germline): KGHSH, LQKENI. V lost 8 bases and J lost 4, with 23 bases in between. CDR3 sequence (DNA): TGTGCCAGCGCGCAACAACAACAGAGTGGGACCTATGGCTACACCTTC. Protein: CASAQQQQSGTYGYTF.

Note on this clone: The same CDR3 is also encoded by other DNA sequences in this sample. The rearrangement joins TRBV4-1 to TRBJ2-7; TRBD1 matches at 8 bases. CDR1 and CDR2 (germline): MGHRA, YSYEKL. Losses at the gene ends were 1 base for V and 3 bases for J; bases not matched to a gene: 2. The CDR3 loop spans 14 amino acids. CDR3 protein: CASSQVGQGYEQYF. In DNA, the CDR3 is TGCGCCAGCAGCCAAGTCGGACAGGGCTACGAGCAGTACTTC.

This chain links TRBV30 with TRBJ2-2; 7 bases agree with TRBD1. Germline CDR1 reads GTSNPN; CDR2 reads SVGIG (reference sequence). The CDR3 is made up of 14 amino acids. After removal of 4 bases from V and 4 bases from J, the junction contained 6 bases not matched to a gene. The CDR3 protein is CAWKRGPGTGELFF. The CDR3 DNA follows: TGTGCCTGGAAGAGGGGGCCGGGCACCGGGGAGCTGTTTTTT.

The chain is built from TRBV5-5 and TRBJ1-2; TRBD1 matches at 10 bases. This CDR3 has 16 residues. Germline values: CDR1 SGHKS, CDR2 YYEKEE (reference sequence). With 1 base clipped from V and 3 bases from J, the junction kept 6 bases outside the gene matches. CDR3 region: CASSLMGQGSHYGYTF. In DNA, the CDR3 is TGTGCCAGCAGCTTGATGGGACAGGGGAGTCACTATGGCTACACCTTC.

The V gene is TRBV30, the J gene TRBJ1-2; D is uncertain. Trimming stripped 3 bases from V and 8 bases from J, with 16 bases between. The CDR3 runs 13 residues. CDR1 GTSNPN and CDR2 SVGIG come from the germline V gene (reference sequence). CDR3 bases: TGTGCCTGGAGGATCGATGGGCGTAGGGGCTACACCTTC. It yields the protein CAWRIDGRRGYTF.

This rearrangement joins TRBV6-5 to TRBJ2-7, with TRBD1 as a possible D gene (6 bases). The CDR3 contains 14 residues. Germline loops: CDR1 MNHEY, CDR2 SVGAGI. V lost 6 bases and J 0 bases, leaving 12 bases between the germline ends. The CDR3 DNA reads TGTGCCAGCAGAAAAATACAGGGCTCCTACGAGCAGTACTTC. It codes for CASRKIQGSYEQYF.

The chain combines TRBV5-1 with TRBJ1-2; no definite D call. The CDR3 covers 15 residues. Trimming took off 6 bases at V and 4 bases at J, with 19 bases between the two ends. The germline V gene encodes CDR1 SGHRS and CDR2 YFSETQ. The DNA of the CDR3 is TGCGCCAGCACCCCTTCCAGCAGCGGGCTCTATGGCTACACCTTC. It encodes CASTPSSSGLYGYTF.

About this clone: Additional DNA sequences in this sample encode the identical CDR3. The V gene is TRBV27, the J gene TRBJ1-4; D call uncertain. Germline V gene lookup returns CDR1 MNHEY and CDR2 SMNVEV (reference sequence). This CDR3 contains 16 residues. The V and J ends lost 6 bases and 0 bases respectively, with 14 bases between them. CDR3 residues: CASRQNQGATNEKLFF. The CDR3 nucleotides are TGTGCCAGCAGACAAAACCAAGGTGCAACTAATGAAAAACTGTTTTTT.

The V gene is TRBV18, the J gene TRBJ1-3; D is perhaps TRBD1 (6 bases). Trimming cost V 6 bases and J 7 bases, with 13 bases left between them. Germline V gene lookup returns CDR1 KGHSH and CDR2 LQKENI. The CDR3 is 13 residues long. CDR3 protein: CASSDRAANTIYF. The DNA of the CDR3 is TGTGCCAGCTCGGACAGAGCGGCGAACACCATATATTTT. Drawing the rest from reference TRBV18 and TRBJ1-3, the complete variable domain is NAGVMQNPRHLVRRRGQEARLRCSPMKGHSHVYWYRQLPEEGLKFMVYLQKENIIDESGMPKERFSAEFPKEGPSILRIQQVVRGDSAAYFCASSDRAANTIYFGEGSWLTVV.

V is TRBV18 and J is TRBJ2-1, with TRBD2 as a possible D gene (6 bases). Trimming cost V 3 bases and J 6 bases, with 15 bases left between them. There are 15 residues in the CDR3. The germline CDR1 and CDR2 sequences are KGHSH and LQKENI. The CDR3 nucleotides read TGTGCCAGCTCACCGGGACTCCAGTCGGGCAATGAGCAGTTCTTC. Protein sequence: CASSPGLQSGNEQFF.

CDR3 sequence reads: CAWSMDGTAKNIQYF. For the CDR3, the DNA is TGTGCCTGGAGTATGGATGGGACAGCCAAAAACATTCAGTACTTC. The chain joins TRBV30 to TRBJ2-4; D tentatively reads TRBD1 or TRBD2 (5 bases each). Trimming shortened V by 2 bases and J by 0 bases, and 11 bases separated the two germline ends. Germline V gene lookup returns CDR1 GTSNPN and CDR2 SVGIG (reference sequence). The CDR3 loop spans 15 amino acids. The variable domain in full, completed from reference TRBV30 and TRBJ2-4, reads SQTIHQWPATLVQPVGSPLSLECTVEGTSNPNLYWYRQAAGRGLQLLFYSVGIGQISSEVPQNLSASRPQDRQFILSSKKLLLSDSGFYLCAWSMDGTAKNIQYFGAGTRLSVL.

J is TRBJ2-3 and V is TRBV7-7; perhaps TRBD1 as D (5 bases). CDR1 is SSHAT and CDR2 is FNYEAQ in the germline V gene (reference sequence). The CDR3 is made up of 13 amino acids. The CDR3 sequence: CARTSKGTDTQYF. The CDR3 nucleotides are TGTGCTAGGACCTCCAAGGGGACAGATACGCAGTATTTT.

This chain joins TRBV25-1 and TRBJ2-7; 8 bases line up with TRBD1. The CDR3 has 16 amino acids. The J segment lost 0 bases and the V segment lost 4 bases, leaving 8 bases of the junction unmatched. Germline CDR1 reads MGHDK; CDR2 reads SYGVNS. CDR3 sequence (DNA): TGTGCCAGCAGTGGTTCGACAGGGGTTTACTCCTACGAGCAGTACTTC. It is translated as CASSGSTGVYSYEQYF.

About this clone: Additional DNA sequences in this sample encode the identical CDR3. The chain carries TRBV18 and TRBJ2-3, with D unclear. The CDR3 consists of 13 residues. Germline V gene lookup returns CDR1 KGHSH and CDR2 LQKENI. V lost 6 bases and J 0 bases, leaving 7 bases between the germline ends. The CDR3 DNA sequence: TGTGCCAGCTCCCCGCCCAGCACAGATACGCAGTATTTT. Translated: CASSPPSTDTQYF. The whole variable domain, filled in from reference TRBV18 and TRBJ2-3, reads NAGVMQNPRHLVRRRGQEARLRCSPMKGHSHVYWYRQLPEEGLKFMVYLQKENIIDESGMPKERFSAEFPKEGPSILRIQQVVRGDSAAYFCASSPPSTDTQYFGPGTRLTVL.

The chain employs TRBV2 and TRBJ1-6; D is possibly TRBD1 (6 bases). Trimming took 7 bases from V and 5 from J, leaving 15 bases between them. The CDR3 contains 15 residues. Per germline, CDR1 SNHLY and CDR2 FYNNEI. CDR3 in DNA: TGTGCCAGCAAAACGACAGGACAGAATAATTCACCCCTCCACTTT. It specifies CASKTTGQNNSPLHF.

This chain connects TRBV7-8 to TRBJ2-5, with TRBD1 identical over 7 bases. The CDR3 totals 15 residues. Germline values: CDR1 SGHVS, CDR2 FQNEAQ. The V segment lost 3 bases and the J segment 4 bases; nucleotides outside the gene matches: 8. The CDR3 reads CASSFDRVTSETQYF. The CDR3 DNA sequence: TGTGCCAGCAGCTTCGACAGGGTGACATCAGAGACCCAGTACTTC. The full variable domain, its missing parts supplied by reference TRBV7-8 and TRBJ2-5, is GAGVSQSPRYKVAKRGQDVALRCDPISGHVSLFWYQQALGQGPEFLTYFQNEAQLDKSGLPSDRFFAERPEGSVSTLKIQRTQQEDSAVYLCASSFDRVTSETQYFGPGTRLLVL.

The rearrangement links TRBV10-3 to TRBJ2-2, with a possible D match to TRBD2 (5 bases). CDR1 and CDR2 from the germline V gene are ENHRY and SYGVKD. V lost 7 bases and J lost 7, with 13 bases in between. This CDR3 spans 13 amino acids. The CDR3 DNA sequence: TGTGCCATCAAATTCGGAGAGGGCGGGGAGCTGTTTTTT. This encodes CAIKFGEGGELFF.